The T cell receptor (beta chain) described here comes from a study of chemoradiotherapy in HPV16-positive cancers. Study-wide results and limits: Candidate HPV-specific clones and E7-related TCR motifs grew in tumor during treatment. For HPV16-positive patients, expanding HPV-responsive T cells associated with longer recurrence-free survival. The functional HPV-specific definition rests on just a couple of HPV16-positive patients.

A remark on this clone: Its antigen is unknown.

The data were produced by immunoSEQ multiplex PCR, yet TCRdb's version contains in-frame clones alone and is incomplete. The sample lists fewer than 30,000 clones; around 90% were seen once. The CDR3 extends over 11 amino acids. The germline V gene has CDR1 MNHNS and CDR2 SASEGT. V shed 8 bases and J shed 4 bases, with 8 bases lying between them. The chain uses TRBV6-1 and TRBJ2-5; D gene uncertain. The clonotype originates from a human donor with HPV-associated anogenital cancer. Sequenced here: blood, sampled from a patient who underwent chemoradiotherapy. CDR3 region: CASGDLETQYF. The CDR3, as DNA: TGTGCCAGCGGGGATCTAGAGACCCAGTACTTC.